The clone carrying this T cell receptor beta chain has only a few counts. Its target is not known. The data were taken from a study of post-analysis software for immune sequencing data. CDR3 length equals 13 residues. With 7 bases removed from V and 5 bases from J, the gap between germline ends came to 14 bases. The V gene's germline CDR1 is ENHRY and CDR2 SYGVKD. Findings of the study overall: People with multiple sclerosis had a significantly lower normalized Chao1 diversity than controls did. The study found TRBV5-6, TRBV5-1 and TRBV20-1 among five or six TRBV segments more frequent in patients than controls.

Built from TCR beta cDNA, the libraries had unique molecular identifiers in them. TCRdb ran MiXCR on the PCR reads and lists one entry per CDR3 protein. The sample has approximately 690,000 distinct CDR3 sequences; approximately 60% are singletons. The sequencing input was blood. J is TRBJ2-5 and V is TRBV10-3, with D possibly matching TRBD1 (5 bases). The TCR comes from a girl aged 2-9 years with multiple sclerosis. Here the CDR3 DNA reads TGTGCCATCAATGTGCGTCCAGGGGAGACCCAGTACTTC. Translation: CAINVRPGETQYF.